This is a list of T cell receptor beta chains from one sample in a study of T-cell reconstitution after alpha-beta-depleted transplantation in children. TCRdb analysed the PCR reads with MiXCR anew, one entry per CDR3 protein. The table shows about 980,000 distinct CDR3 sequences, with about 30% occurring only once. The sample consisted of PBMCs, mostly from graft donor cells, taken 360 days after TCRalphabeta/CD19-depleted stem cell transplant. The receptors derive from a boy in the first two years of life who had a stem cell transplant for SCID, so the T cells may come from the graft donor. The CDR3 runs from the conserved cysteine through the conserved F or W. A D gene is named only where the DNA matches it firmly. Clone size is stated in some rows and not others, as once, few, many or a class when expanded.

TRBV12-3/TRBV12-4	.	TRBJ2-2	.	TGTGCCAGCAGTATCGGGACCCTGGAGCTGTTTTTT	CASSIGTLELFF
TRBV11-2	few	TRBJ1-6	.	TGTGCCAGCAGCTTAGATGATAGTCCGCTCCCTAATTCACCCCTCCACTTT	CASSLDDSPLPNSPLHF
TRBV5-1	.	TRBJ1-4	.	TGCGCCAGCAGCTTGGGTTTGGGTGACAGAAATGAAAAACTGTTTTTT	CASSLGLGDRNEKLFF
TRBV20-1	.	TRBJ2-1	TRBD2	TGCAGTGCTGCACGGACTAGCGGGGGGAACTACAATGAGCAGTTCTTC	CSAARTSGGNYNEQFF
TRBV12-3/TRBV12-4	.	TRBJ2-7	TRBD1	TGTGCCAGCAGCCCATGGGACAGGGGAGGATACGAGCAGTACTTC	CASSPWDRGGYEQYF
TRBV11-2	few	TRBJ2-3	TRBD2	TGTGCCAGCAAGCTTCGTCCAGCGGGGGGGCCTCGTGGAGATACGCAGTATTTT	CASKLRPAGGPRGDTQYF
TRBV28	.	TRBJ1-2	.	TGTGCCAGCAGTTCCCTCTGGGGGCGAACCGCTAACTATGGCTACACCTTC	CASSSLWGRTANYGYTF
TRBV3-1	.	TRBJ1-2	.	TGTGCCAGCAGCCAAGTCCGGGACTATGGCTACACCTTC	CASSQVRDYGYTF
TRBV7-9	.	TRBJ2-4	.	TGTGCCAGCAGCTTAGGCAGTACCACAAACATTCAGTACTTC	CASSLGSTTNIQYF
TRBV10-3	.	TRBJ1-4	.	TGTGCCATCAGTGAGGGGGCGGCTAATGAAAAACTGTTTTTT	CAISEGAANEKLFF
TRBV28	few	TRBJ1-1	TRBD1	TGTGCCAGCAGTCCTGGGTTTCGACAGGGGAACACTGAAGCTTTCTTT	CASSPGFRQGNTEAFF
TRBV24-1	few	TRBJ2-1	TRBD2	TGTGCCACCAGTGATTCGCTAGCGGGGGCCTACAATGAGCAGTTCTTC	CATSDSLAGAYNEQFF
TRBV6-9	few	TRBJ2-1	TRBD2	TGTGCCAGCAGTTTCACTAGCGGGGGGGCCCACAATGAGCAGTTCTTC	CASSFTSGGAHNEQFF
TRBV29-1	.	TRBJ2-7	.	TGCAGCGTCCAAGTAGGTCAGTTTAGGGCCGAGCAGTACTTC	CSVQVGQFRAEQYF
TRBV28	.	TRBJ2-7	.	TGTGCCAGCAGTCACTTTGGGGGCGTCCGGGACGAGCAGTACTTC	CASSHFGGVRDEQYF
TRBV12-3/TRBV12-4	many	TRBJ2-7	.	TGTGCCAGCAGCCCGACGGGCTACGAGCAGTACTTC	CASSPTGYEQYF
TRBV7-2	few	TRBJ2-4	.	TGTGCCAGCAGCCCGTGGGTCGTAGGGGACATTCAGTACTTC	CASSPWVVGDIQYF
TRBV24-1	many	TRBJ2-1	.	TGTGCCACCAGTGATTTATACAATGAGCAGTTCTTC	CATSDLYNEQFF
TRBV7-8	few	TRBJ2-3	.	TGTGCCAGCAGCTCATGGGGGGGGGCCAGCACAGATACGCAGTATTTT	CASSSWGGASTDTQYF
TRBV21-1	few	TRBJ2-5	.	TGTGCCAGCAGCAACCCTAGCGGGGGATACCAAGAGACCCAGTACTTC	CASSNPSGGYQETQYF
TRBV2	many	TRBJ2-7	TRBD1	TGTGCCAGCAGCGAACAGGGGTGGTCCTACGAGCAGTACTTC	CASSEQGWSYEQYF
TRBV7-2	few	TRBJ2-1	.	TGTGCCAGCAGCCCGAGACGTATGTACAATGAGCAGTTCTTC	CASSPRRMYNEQFF
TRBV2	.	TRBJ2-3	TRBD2	TGTGCCAGCAGTGAAGCGCTCCTAGCGGGGGGCCCGACCAGCACAGATACGCAGTATTTT	CASSEALLAGGPTSTDTQYF
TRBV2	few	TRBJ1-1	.	TGTGCCAGCATGGTAGGGGGTTGGACTGAAGCTTTCTTT	CASMVGGWTEAFF
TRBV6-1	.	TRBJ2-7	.	TGTGCCAGCAGCGAGGGGGGGGGTCCGAAGACGGGCAACGAGCAGTACTTC	CASSEGGGPKTGNEQYF
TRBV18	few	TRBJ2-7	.	TGTGCCAGCTCACGTCTCGGACAGTCCTACGAGCAGTACTTC	CASSRLGQSYEQYF